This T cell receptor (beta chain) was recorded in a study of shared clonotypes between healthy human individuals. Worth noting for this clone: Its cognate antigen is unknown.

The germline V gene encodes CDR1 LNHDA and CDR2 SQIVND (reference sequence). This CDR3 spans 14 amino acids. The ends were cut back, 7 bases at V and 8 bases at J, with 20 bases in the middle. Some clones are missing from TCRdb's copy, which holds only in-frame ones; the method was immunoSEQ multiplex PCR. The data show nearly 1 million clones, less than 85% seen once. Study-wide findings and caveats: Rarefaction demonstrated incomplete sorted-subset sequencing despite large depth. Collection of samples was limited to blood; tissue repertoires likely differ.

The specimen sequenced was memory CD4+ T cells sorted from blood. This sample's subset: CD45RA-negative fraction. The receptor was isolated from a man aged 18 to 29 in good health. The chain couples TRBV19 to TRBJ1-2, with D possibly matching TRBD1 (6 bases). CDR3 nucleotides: TGTGCCAGTAAACTCCAGGGGATTCCGATGGGCTACACCTTC. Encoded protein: CASKLQGIPMGYTF.